This T cell receptor beta chain was retrieved from a study of tumor-infiltrating lymphocytes in oesophageal squamous cell carcinoma. TCRdb redid the calling of the PCR reads with MiXCR, one entry per CDR3 protein. The sample consists of about 22,000 distinct CDR3 sequences, around 34% of them appearing once. Relative to its sample, this clonotype is medium-sized. The source of this sequence is a female donor with esophageal squamous cell carcinoma. Sequenced: esophageal tumor tissue.

The CDR3 nucleotides read TGTGCCAGCAGCCACGTCGACAGGGACGGGGAGCTGTTTTTT. As protein: CASSHVDRDGELFF. The chain joins TRBV12-3 or TRBV12-4 to TRBJ2-2; TRBD1 aligns across 7 bases. The CDR3 spans 14 residues. Unmatched junction bases numbered 8, after V lost 6 bases and J lost 7 bases.